The next 25 T cell receptor beta chains were all read from a single sample in a study of T-cell memory formation after mild COVID-19. TCRdb redid the calling of the 5' RACE reads with MiXCR, one entry per CDR3 protein. This sample yields hundreds of thousands of distinct CDR3 sequences, of which about a fifth are seen a single time; approximately 8.4% belongs to the top ten. The specimen sequenced was PBMCs or a T cell subset sorted from them (not recorded which). Receptors were obtained from an adult woman who had mild COVID-19 (a few samples of this study predate the infection). Cell type and time point are not known.

The chain carries TRBV5-1 and TRBJ2-1; 9 bases agree with TRBD2. With 2 bases clipped from V and 5 bases from J, the junction kept 5 bases outside the gene matches. The CDR3 covers 15 residues. Germline CDR1 is SGHRS and CDR2 is YFSETQ. The CDR3 nucleotides are TGCGCCAGCAGCTTAGGGTCTAGCGGGGACAATGAGCAGTTCTTC. Protein sequence: CASSLGSSGDNEQFF.

The chain joins TRBV5-1 to TRBJ1-2; 8 bases match TRBD1. The CDR3 has 13 residues. CDR1 and CDR2 (germline): SGHRS, YFSETQ. The junction had 3 bases not matched to a gene; V was cut back by 2 bases and J by 6 bases. Written as DNA, the CDR3 is TGCGCCAGCAGCTTCGACAGGGGTAATGGCTACACCTTC. It translates to CASSFDRGNGYTF. The entire variable domain, with the rest obtained from reference TRBV5-1 and TRBJ1-2, is as follows: KAGVTQTPRYLIKTRGQQVTLSCSPISGHRSVSWYQQTPGQGLQFLFEYFSETQRNKGNFPGRFSGRQFSNSRSEMNVSTLELGDSALYLCASSFDRGNGYTFGSGTRLTVV.

The table lists this clonotype with a few counts. The chain has TRBV6-2 or TRBV6-3 and TRBJ2-2; D perhaps matches TRBD1 (6 bases). Germline CDR1 MNHEY, CDR2 SVGEGT. This CDR3 contains 13 residues. V lost 6 bases and J lost 7, with 12 bases in between. The CDR3 bases are TGTGCCAGCAGACCACAGGGCAACGGGGAGCTGTTTTTT. It is translated as CASRPQGNGELFF.

This clonotype was found a few times. This rearrangement joins TRBV23-1 to TRBJ2-1, with D hard to call. TRBV23-1 is recorded as an ORF, its role being uncertain. The CDR3 runs 12 residues. The V end lost 0 bases, the J end lost 10 bases, and 7 bases lay between the germline ends. The CDR3 coding sequence is TGCGCCAGCAGTCAATCGCACTCGGAGCAGTTCTTC. Its protein product is CASSQSHSEQFF.

Only a few counts were recorded for this clonotype. V is TRBV11-3 and J is TRBJ2-7; D is unclear. This CDR3 region has 14 residues. V was trimmed by 0 bases and J by 5 bases, leaving 11 bases between them. Germline V gene sequence: CDR1 SGHNT, CDR2 YENEEA. The CDR3 region has the DNA TGTGCCAGCAGCTTAGATGGGGTTCGGAACGAGCAGTACTTC. Encoded protein: CASSLDGVRNEQYF.

The V call is TRBV4-3, the J call TRBJ2-1, with a possible D match to TRBD1 (6 bases). Germline V gene data show CDR1 as LGHNA and CDR2 as YSLEER. Deletions cut 4 bases from V and 9 bases from J, with 16 bases between. CDR3 length: 14 residues. The CDR3 nucleotides are TGCGCCAGCAGCCCGTCCAGGGGACGCAGTGAGCAGTTCTTC. Amino acids: CASSPSRGRSEQFF.

V usage is TRBV7-2 and J usage is TRBJ2-1; 7 positions match TRBD2. Germline assignment: CDR1 SGHTA and CDR2 FQGNSA. The CDR3 contains 14 residues. Germline trimming cut 5 bases from V and 8 bases from J; bases unmatched to any gene: 9. The CDR3 reads CASSLPTSFDEQFF. In nucleotides, the CDR3 is TGTGCCAGCAGCCTGCCGACTAGCTTTGATGAGCAGTTCTTC.

This chain uses TRBV30 with TRBJ2-7, with D possibly TRBD2 on 5 matching bases. Looked up from germline, CDR1 is GTSNPN and CDR2 is SVGIG (reference sequence). The CDR3 is 15 amino acids. Deletions cut 4 bases from V and 5 bases from J, with 21 bases between. In DNA, the CDR3 is TGTGCCTGGAAAGACGTTACTCAAGGACTTAACGAGCAGTACTTC. Translating gives CAWKDVTQGLNEQYF.

In its sample, this clonotype was seen a few times. The chain carries TRBV20-1 and TRBJ1-1, with D perhaps TRBD1 (5 bases). This CDR3 spans 15 amino acids. Germline CDR1 DFQATT, CDR2 SNEGSKA (reference sequence). V was shortened by 0 bases and J by 3 bases, with 14 bases between the two germline ends. The CDR3 loop is CSARDRGGVHTEAFF. DNA of the CDR3: TGCAGTGCTAGAGATAGGGGAGGGGTCCACACTGAAGCTTTCTTT.

This clonotype was detected only a few times. The genes are TRBV11-2 and TRBJ2-7, with D possibly being TRBD2 (6 bases). The V gene lost 5 bases and the J gene lost 5 bases, with 19 bases spanning the gap. The CDR3 runs to 15 residues. Germline V lookup: CDR1 SGHAT, CDR2 FQNNGV. The CDR3 region is CASSTPRDFGDEQYF. The CDR3, as DNA: TGTGCCAGCAGCACCCCCCGGGACTTTGGTGACGAGCAGTACTTC.

This clonotype was picked up many times. The gene calls are TRBV12-3 or TRBV12-4 and TRBJ1-4; D gene uncertain. The CDR3 runs to 14 residues. Trimming removed 4 bases at V and 8 bases at J, with 14 bases between. The CDR3 sequence is CASSYPGRVEKLFF. In DNA form, the CDR3 reads TGTGCCAGCAGTTACCCGGGGAGGGTAGAAAAACTGTTTTTT.

This clonotype was seen a few times. V is TRBV29-1 and J is TRBJ1-3; tentatively, D is TRBD1 (6 bases). Per the germline V gene, CDR1 is SQVTM and CDR2 is ANQGSEA. The CDR3 has 11 amino acids. The V end lost 6 bases, the J end lost 7 bases, and 10 bases lay between the germline ends. The CDR3 coding sequence is TGCAGCGTCGGACAGAGGAACACCATATATTTT. Its translation: CSVGQRNTIYF.

This clonotype has only a few counts. This chain uses TRBV5-1 with TRBJ2-7; D is undetermined. This CDR3 is built from 15 residues. Trimming cost V 1 base and J 3 bases, with 14 bases left between them. Germline lookup yields CDR1 SGHRS and CDR2 YFSETQ. The CDR3 loop is CASSLSAGLFYEQYF. In DNA, the CDR3 is TGCGCCAGCAGCTTGTCTGCAGGCCTCTTCTACGAGCAGTACTTC.

There are a few counts of this clonotype. The chain recombines TRBV7-3 with TRBJ2-1; TRBD1 or TRBD2 may be the D gene (5 bases each). CDR1 and CDR2 from the germline V gene are SGHTA and FQGTGA. The CDR3 contains 12 residues. Trimming cost V 4 bases and J 10 bases, with 11 bases left between them. CDR3 amino acids: CASSYGAEEQFF. The CDR3 DNA follows: TGTGCCAGCAGCTACGGGGCCGAAGAGCAGTTCTTC.

The CDR3 is CASRLHHSGASGYTF. The CDR3, as DNA: TGTGCCAGCAGACTACATCACTCAGGGGCCTCTGGCTACACCTTC. The rearrangement uses TRBV5-5 and TRBJ1-2; weak D call: TRBD1 (6 bases). Trimming took 5 bases from V and 7 from J, leaving 21 bases between them. Germline V gene sequence: CDR1 SGHKS, CDR2 YYEKEE (reference sequence). The CDR3 consists of 15 residues.

This clonotype was picked up a small number of times. The chain joins TRBV20-1 to TRBJ2-7, with 8 bases lining up with TRBD1. Per germline, CDR1 DFQATT and CDR2 SNEGSKA (reference sequence). The J segment lost 1 base and the V segment lost 0 bases, leaving 8 bases of the junction unmatched. This CDR3 spans 16 amino acids. CDR3 region: CSARDLTGGRSYEQYF. The DNA for the CDR3 is TGCAGTGCTAGAGATCTAACAGGGGGAAGGTCCTACGAGCAGTACTTC.

The V gene is TRBV6-1, the J gene TRBJ2-1, with 11 bases matching TRBD2. With V trimmed by 7 bases and J by 4 bases, 9 bases remained unmatched. The CDR3 is 16 residues long. In germline, CDR1 is MNHNS, CDR2 SASEGT. The CDR3 DNA sequence: TGTGCCAGCACCATGAACCCTAGCGGGGGGTACAATGAGCAGTTCTTC. Translating gives CASTMNPSGGYNEQFF.

This chain joins TRBV7-2 and TRBJ2-7; 7 bases line up with TRBD1. V was clipped by 5 bases and J by 6 bases; unmatched bases: 10. This CDR3 contains 14 residues. Germline CDR1 and CDR2: SGHTA and FQGNSA. The CDR3 coding sequence is TGTGCCAGCAGCCCCGGGACAGCCAGGGGCGAGCAGTACTTC. This codes for CASSPGTARGEQYF.

In this sample, this clonotype turned up many times. This rearrangement joins TRBV20-1 to TRBJ2-5; TRBD2 is a possible D gene (7 bases). Germline CDR1 DFQATT, CDR2 SNEGSKA (reference sequence). The CDR3 is 14 residues long. Trimming removed 2 bases from V and 2 bases from J, with 12 bases in between. The CDR3 nucleotides read TGCAGTGCTAGACAGGGGAGGGGGCAAGAGACCCAGTACTTC. The encoded protein is CSARQGRGQETQYF.

This clonotype was picked up a small number of times. The genes are TRBV5-1 and TRBJ2-5, with 9 positions matching TRBD1. The ends lost 9 bases at V and 0 bases at J; junction bases unmatched: 6. The CDR3 extends over 14 amino acids. Germline V gene lookup returns CDR1 SGHRS and CDR2 YFSETQ. The CDR3 here is CATSTGGNQETQYF. CDR3 coding DNA: TGCGCCACCTCGACAGGGGGAAACCAAGAGACCCAGTACTTC. The entire variable domain, with the rest obtained from reference TRBV5-1 and TRBJ2-5, is as follows: KAGVTQTPRYLIKTRGQQVTLSCSPISGHRSVSWYQQTPGQGLQFLFEYFSETQRNKGNFPGRFSGRQFSNSRSEMNVSTLELGDSALYLCATSTGGNQETQYFGPGTRLLVL.

The V and J genes are TRBV3-1 and TRBJ2-2, with D perhaps matching TRBD2 (6 bases). CDR1 LGHDT and CDR2 YNNKEL come from the germline V gene (reference sequence). Trimming removed 2 bases from V and 8 bases from J, with 15 bases in between. The CDR3 has 15 residues. The CDR3 sequence is CASSQPGLAKGELFF. The CDR3 coding sequence is TGTGCCAGCAGCCAACCCGGTCTAGCGAAAGGGGAGCTGTTTTTT.

The rearrangement joins TRBV5-1 to TRBJ2-7, with 11 bases aligning to TRBD1. The length of the CDR3 is 15 residues. Germline V gene sequence: CDR1 SGHRS, CDR2 YFSETQ. V was pared by 5 bases and J by 5 bases, with 9 bases of the junction left unmatched. This chain's CDR3 is CASRVSGTGGNEQYF. The CDR3 DNA reads TGCGCCAGCAGAGTTTCCGGGACAGGGGGAAACGAGCAGTACTTC.

V gene TRBV11-3 combines with J gene TRBJ2-7; 11 bases agree with TRBD2. The J segment lost 4 bases and the V segment lost 3 bases, leaving 14 bases of the junction unmatched. This CDR3 contains 18 residues. Germline CDR1 is SGHNT and CDR2 is YENEEA. This CDR3 is CASSLDGSGRAKGYEQYF. CDR3 DNA sequence: TGTGCCAGCAGCTTGGATGGTAGCGGGAGGGCTAAGGGATACGAGCAGTACTTC. Variable domain in full (rest from reference TRBV11-3 and TRBJ2-7): EAGVVQSPRYKIIEKKQPVAFWCNPISGHNTLYWYLQNLGQGPELLIRYENEEAVDDSQLPKDRFSAERLKGVDSTLKIQPAELGDSAVYLCASSLDGSGRAKGYEQYFGPGTRLTVT.

In its sample, this clonotype was seen a few times. In DNA, the CDR3 is TGTGCCAGCAGCCGGGGACAGGACGAGCAGTACTTC. Translation: CASSRGQDEQYF. The chain links TRBV7-6 to TRBJ2-7; 8 nucleotides agree with TRBD1. From germline, CDR1 is SGHVS and CDR2 FNYEAQ. Losses at the gene ends were 5 bases for V and 5 bases for J; bases not matched to a gene: 2. The CDR3 contains 12 residues.

This clonotype was found a few times. The chain has TRBV24-1 and TRBJ2-7, with TRBD1 matching over 12 bases. This CDR3 is built from 16 residues. CDR1 and CDR2 from the germline V gene are KGHDR and SFDVKD. Trimming removed 3 bases from V and 6 bases from J; junction bases left unmatched: 8. This CDR3 reads CATSDAAGTGGTEQYF. For the CDR3, the DNA is TGTGCCACCAGTGATGCTGCCGGGACAGGGGGCACCGAGCAGTACTTC.